Given below is one T cell receptor beta chain in context. All enrollees were roughly 18 to 89 years old and from about 25 US areas. This record comes from a study of blood T cell repertoires in COVID-19. Study-level background: Spain, Italy and the United States supplied samples that represented acute and convalescent COVID-19.

In germline, CDR1 is SGHAT, CDR2 FQNNGV. This CDR3 has 15 residues. The junction had 11 bases not matched to a gene; V was cut back by 5 bases and J by 8 bases. Sequencing used immunoSEQ multiplex PCR; TCRdb keeps in-frame clones, though not all of them. This repertoire shows 200,000 or so clones, around 92% found once; its top ten account for roughly 8.4%. This sequence was found in a woman aged 18-35 years who had recovered from COVID-19. The J gene is TRBJ1-4, the V gene TRBV11-2, with 7 bases lining up with TRBD1. The sequenced sample consisted of PBMCs or T cells enriched from blood (not recorded which). The CDR3 DNA reads as TGTGCCAGCAGCACTGACAGGGTCTCAGGGGAAAAACTGTTTTTT. Translation gives CASSTDRVSGEKLFF.